Below are 8 T cell receptor beta chains sequenced from a single sample in a study of blood T cell repertoires in COVID-19. Method: immunoSEQ multiplex PCR; TCRdb's copy keeps in-frame clones and lacks some. Of 200,000 to 300,000 clones listed, approximately 90% are singletons. Material for sequencing was peripheral blood. The source of these receptors is a woman in her thirties or forties with acute or convalescent COVID-19.

The chain employs TRBV30 and TRBJ1-5, with 7 bases identical to TRBD1. The CDR3 loop spans 15 amino acids. Germline-derived CDR1 and CDR2 are GTSNPN and SVGIG (reference sequence). V dropped 2 bases and J dropped 6; count of bases not matched to a gene: 10. Here the CDR3 reads CAWSRTGSFGQPQHF. In DNA form, the CDR3 reads TGTGCCTGGAGTCGGACAGGATCGTTTGGTCAGCCCCAGCATTTT.

This CDR3 is CASSFGDMNTEAFF. CDR3 nucleotide sequence: TGCGCCAGCTCGTTTGGGGACATGAACACTGAAGCTTTCTTT. The chain couples TRBV5-1 to TRBJ1-1; D is perhaps TRBD1 (6 bases). Germline V gene lookup returns CDR1 SGHRS and CDR2 YFSETQ. The V gene lost 7 bases and the J gene lost 0 bases, with 13 bases spanning the gap. The CDR3 covers 14 residues.

CDR3 in amino acids: CASSWDRYNEQFF. The CDR3 nucleotides read TGTGCCAGTAGTTGGGACAGATACAATGAGCAGTTCTTC. The gene calls are TRBV19 and TRBJ2-1; 7 bases map to TRBD1. Germline V gene lookup returns CDR1 LNHDA and CDR2 SQIVND (reference sequence). V lost 5 bases, J lost 4 bases, and 2 bases stayed unmatched. There are 13 residues in the CDR3.

The V and J genes are TRBV27 and TRBJ1-6; 7 nucleotides agree with TRBD1. Germline values: CDR1 MNHEY, CDR2 SMNVEV (reference sequence). This CDR3 has 15 residues. V dropped 4 bases and J dropped 7; count of bases not matched to a gene: 7. Here the CDR3 reads CASSYGTGVNSPLHF. CDR3 sequence (DNA): TGTGCCAGCAGTTATGGTACAGGGGTCAATTCACCCCTCCACTTT.

In nucleotides, the CDR3 is TGTGCCAGCAGTGCGACCCCCCCAGGGAACACCGGGGAGCTGTTTTTT. Translation gives CASSATPPGNTGELFF. J is TRBJ2-2 and V is TRBV2, with D hard to call. Germline V gene data show CDR1 as SNHLY and CDR2 as FYNNEI. The V and J ends lost 4 bases and 1 base respectively, with 13 bases between them. The CDR3 sequence is 16 residues long.

This chain links TRBV30 with TRBJ1-1; D is perhaps TRBD1 (5 bases). V was cut by 3 bases and J by 8 bases, with 13 bases left in between. Germline V gives CDR1 GTSNPN, CDR2 SVGIG (reference sequence). There are 12 residues in the CDR3. Here the CDR3 reads CAWRELGGEAFF. For the CDR3, the DNA is TGTGCCTGGAGAGAACTTGGGGGGGAAGCTTTCTTT.

J is TRBJ2-1 and V is TRBV10-1; 9 bases line up with TRBD1. CDR3 length equals 13 residues. V shed 8 bases, J shed 5 bases, and the junction held 4 bases outside the gene matches. Germline V gene sequence: CDR1 WNHNN, CDR2 SYGVQD (reference sequence). CDR3 nucleotide sequence: TGCGCCAGCGGAGGGACAGGGAACAATGAGCAGTTCTTC. This codes for CASGGTGNNEQFF.

The chain couples TRBV7-2 to TRBJ1-3, with D unresolved. Germline-derived CDR1 and CDR2 are SGHTA and FQGNSA. Deletions cut 3 bases from V and 4 bases from J, with 13 bases between. The length of the CDR3 is 15 residues. The CDR3 loop reads CASSFPGVLGNTIYF. The CDR3 nucleotides are TGTGCCAGCAGCTTCCCCGGGGTACTGGGAAACACCATATATTTT.